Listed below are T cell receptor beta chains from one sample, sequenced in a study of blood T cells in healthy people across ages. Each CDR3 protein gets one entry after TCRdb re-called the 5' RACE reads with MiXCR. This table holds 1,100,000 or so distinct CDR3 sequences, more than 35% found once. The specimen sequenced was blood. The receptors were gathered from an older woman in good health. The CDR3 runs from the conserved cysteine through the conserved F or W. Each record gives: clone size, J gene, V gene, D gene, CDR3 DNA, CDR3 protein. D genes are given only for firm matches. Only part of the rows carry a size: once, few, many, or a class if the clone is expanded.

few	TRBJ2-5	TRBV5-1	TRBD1	TGCGCCAGCAGCGGACAGGGCACCATAGAGACCCAGTACTTC	CASSGQGTIETQYF
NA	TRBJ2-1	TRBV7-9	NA	TGTGCCAGCAGCTTAGTGGGAGACTACAATGAGAAGTTCTTC	CASSLVGDYNEKFF
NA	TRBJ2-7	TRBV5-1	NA	TGCGCCAGCAGCTTGCGTACAGGGCAGGTAAATGAGCAGTACTTC	CASSLRTGQVNEQYF
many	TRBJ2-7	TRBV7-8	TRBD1	TGTGCCAGCAGCGCCGGGACAGGGCCCTACGAGCAGTACTTC	CASSAGTGPYEQYF
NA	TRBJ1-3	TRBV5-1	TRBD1	TGCGCCAGCAGCTTGGAAGCGACAGGGGCCGGAAACACCATATATTTT	CASSLEATGAGNTIYF
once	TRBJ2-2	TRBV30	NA	TGTGCCTGGAGTTTGGGGAACACCGGGGAGCTGTTTTTT	CAWSLGNTGELFF
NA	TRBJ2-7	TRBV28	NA	TGTGCCAGCAGTTTGGTGCAGGGAGCCTCCGAGCAGTACTTC	CASSLVQGASEQYF
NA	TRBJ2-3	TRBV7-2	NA	TGTGCCAGCAGCTTAGACGGAGCAGTTGGGGTAGATACGCAGTATTTT	CASSLDGAVGVDTQYF
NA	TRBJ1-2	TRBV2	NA	TGTGCCAGCATGGGGGGGTTCTATGGCTACACCTTC	CASMGGFYGYTF
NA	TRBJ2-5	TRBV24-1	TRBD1	TGTGCCACCAGTGATTGGGGACAGGGTGGTGGGGAGACCCAGTACTTC	CATSDWGQGGGETQYF
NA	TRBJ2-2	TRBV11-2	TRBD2	TGTGCCAGCAGCTTAATGCCGGGAGGGTACACCGGGGAGCTGTTTTTT	CASSLMPGGYTGELFF
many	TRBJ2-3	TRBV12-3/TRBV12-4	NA	TGTGCCAGCAGTCTTAGCTCTTGGGCTGCGTATTTT	CASSLSSWAAYF
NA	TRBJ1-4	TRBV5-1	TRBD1	TGCGCCAGCAGCTCCACGACAGGGGACGAAAAACTGTTTTTT	CASSSTTGDEKLFF
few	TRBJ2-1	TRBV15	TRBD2	TGTGCCACCAGCAGAGTAGGGGCGGGAGGCAATGAGCAGTTCTTC	CATSRVGAGGNEQFF
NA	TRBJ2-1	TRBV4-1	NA	TGCGCCAGCAGCCCCCCCTGGGATGAGCAGTTCTTC	CASSPPWDEQFF
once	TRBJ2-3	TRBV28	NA	TGTGCCAGCAGTTTGAGGAGACAGTCGTCAGATACGCAGTATTTT	CASSLRRQSSDTQYF
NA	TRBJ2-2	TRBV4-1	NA	TGCGCCAGCATGCGCTATGGGGAGGAAAAGACCGGGGAGCTGTTTTTT	CASMRYGEEKTGELFF
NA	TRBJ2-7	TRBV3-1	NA	TGTGCCAGCAGCCAAGATGCGGGGGCCCACGAGCAGTACTTC	CASSQDAGAHEQYF
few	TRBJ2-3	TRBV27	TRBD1	TGTGCCAGCAGTAGACAGGGGAGGACGCAGTATTTT	CASSRQGRTQYF
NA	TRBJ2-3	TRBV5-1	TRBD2	TGCGCCAGCAGCTTGGGAGGTGCACTAGCGGATACGCAGTATTTT	CASSLGGALADTQYF
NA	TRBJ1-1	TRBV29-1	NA	TGCAGCGTTAGTGGAGGGCCGGAAGCTTTCTTT	CSVSGGPEAFF
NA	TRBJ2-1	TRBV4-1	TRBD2	TGCGCCAGCAGCCAAGCTTCAGCGGGAGCCGACTACAATGAGCAGTTCTTC	CASSQASAGADYNEQFF
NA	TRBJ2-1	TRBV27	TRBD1	TGTGCCAGTGGTCTTCTACCGGGACAGGATAGTAATGAGCAGTTCTTC	CASGLLPGQDSNEQFF
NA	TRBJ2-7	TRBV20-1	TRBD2	TGCAGTGCTAGACCTAGACTAGCGGGATGGTACGAGCAGTACTTC	CSARPRLAGWYEQYF
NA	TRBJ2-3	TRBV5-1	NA	TGCGCCAGCAGCATGGGTTTGCGGAGCCTCACAGATACGCAGTATTTT	CASSMGLRSLTDTQYF
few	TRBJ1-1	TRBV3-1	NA	TGTGCCAGCAGCCAAGAAAGGAGTGTCAGGCCGAACGCTGAAGCTTTCTTT	CASSQERSVRPNAEAFF
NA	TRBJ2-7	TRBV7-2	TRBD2	TGTGCCAACAGCTTAGAGGGGACTAGCGGGAGGGTCTACGAGCAGTACTTC	CANSLEGTSGRVYEQYF
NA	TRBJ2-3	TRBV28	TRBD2	TGTGCCAGCACAAGGGGACTAGCGGGAACTACAGATACGCAGTATTTT	CASTRGLAGTTDTQYF
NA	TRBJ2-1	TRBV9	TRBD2	TGTGCCAGCAGCGTAGTTGCTAGCGGGGGGTACAATGAGCAGTTCTTC	CASSVVASGGYNEQFF
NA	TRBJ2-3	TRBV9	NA	TGTGCCAGCAGCCTCCACGACATAGATACGCAGTATTTT	CASSLHDIDTQYF
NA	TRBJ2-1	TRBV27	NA	TGTGCCAGCAGTTGGGGACGAGCGGTTAATGAGCAGTTCTTC	CASSWGRAVNEQFF
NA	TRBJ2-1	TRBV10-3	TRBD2	TGTGCCATCAGTGAGTCGAAGGCGGGAGGGCCAAGAGATGAGCAGTTCTTC	CAISESKAGGPRDEQFF
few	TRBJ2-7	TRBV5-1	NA	TGCGCCAGCAGCTTGTCAGTCCACGAGCAGTACTTC	CASSLSVHEQYF
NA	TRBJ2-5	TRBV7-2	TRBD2	TGTGCCAGCAGCTCGACTAGCGGGATAGTTGAGCAGTACTTC	CASSSTSGIVEQYF
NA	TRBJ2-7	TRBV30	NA	TGTGCCCTTCGGACGGGCTCCTACGAGCAGTACTTC	CALRTGSYEQYF
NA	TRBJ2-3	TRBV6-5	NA	TGTGCCAGCAGCCCCGGGATGCTTAGCACAGATACGCAGTATTTT	CASSPGMLSTDTQYF
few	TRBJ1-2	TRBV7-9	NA	TGTGCCAGCAGCCCCCCGGCCGTGGATGGAAGGGTTTGGGGTGGCTACACCTTC	CASSPPAVDGRVWGGYTF
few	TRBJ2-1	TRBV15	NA	TGTGCCACCAGCACGACCTCCCCAGTCGGTCGTGAGCAGTTCTTC	CATSTTSPVGREQFF
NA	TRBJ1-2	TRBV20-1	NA	TGCAGTGCTAGAGATCAGGGAGGGTTGGGCTATGGCTACACCTTC	CSARDQGGLGYGYTF
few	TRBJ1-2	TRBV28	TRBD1	TGTGCCAGCAGTGTGTCAGGGGGAAGAGGCTACACCTTC	CASSVSGGRGYTF
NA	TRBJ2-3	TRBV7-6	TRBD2	TGTGCCAGCAGCTTAAGGGCCGGGGCTAGCGGGAGGGCCTCGGGCTCAGATACGCAGTATTTT	CASSLRAGASGRASGSDTQYF